The 3 T cell receptor beta chains presented below share a single source sample, sequenced in a study of blood T cell repertoires in COVID-19. Sequencing used immunoSEQ multiplex PCR; TCRdb keeps in-frame clones, though not all of them. The sample includes some 260,000 clones, 87% of them seen just once. Sequencing was carried out using PBMCs or T cells enriched from blood (not recorded which). The receptors were gathered from a woman aged 30 to 39 with acute COVID-19.

This clone has a single count. This chain joins TRBV5-1 and TRBJ2-1; tentatively, D is TRBD1 (6 bases). V lost 4 bases to trimming and J lost 3 bases, with 11 bases between them. The CDR3 is 14 residues long. Germline V gene lookup returns CDR1 SGHRS and CDR2 YFSETQ. The DNA of the CDR3 is TGCGCCAGCAGCCCCGGGGACAACTACAATGAGCAGTTCTTC. Translation: CASSPGDNYNEQFF.

The chain has TRBV9 and TRBJ2-1; 10 bases fit TRBD2. The V segment lost 4 bases and the J segment 2 bases; nucleotides outside the gene matches: 18. Germline CDR1 SGDLS, CDR2 YYNGEE. CDR3 length: 20 amino acids. The CDR3 DNA follows: TGTGCCAGCAGCTCCAACCCACTAGCCGGAGCGGGGGGGCCCTACAATGAGCAGTTCTTC. Its translation is CASSSNPLAGAGGPYNEQFF.

J is TRBJ1-4 and V is TRBV5-4, with D tentatively TRBD1 (5 bases). The germline gives CDR1 SGHNT, CDR2 YYREEE (reference sequence). The CDR3 has 15 amino acids. The ends were cut back, 0 bases at V and 5 bases at J, with 11 bases in the middle. CDR3 loop: CASSLGGRGNEKLFF. The CDR3 nucleotides read TGTGCCAGCAGCTTGGGGGGGAGGGGAAATGAAAAACTGTTTTTT.